This TCR beta chain was captured in a study of T cells in Graves' hyperthyroidism and ophthalmopathy. Overall study findings and caveats: From stable hyperthyroidism, ophthalmopathy was set apart by a 13 V-J model.

This clonotype was detected a few times. Its specificity is unknown. In the ophthalmopathy cohort, Clinical Activity Score was at least 3, NOSPECS grade at least 4, and duration under 3 months. Amplified TCR beta CDR3 regions came from RNA transcripts. The HTBI primer set was used in a first-round RT-PCR of the TCR CDR3. TCRdb reanalysed the multiplex PCR reads using MiXCR and keeps one entry per CDR3 protein. The sample holds a few hundred thousand distinct CDR3 sequences, around a sixth seen once. V dropped 0 bases and J dropped 0 bases, with 9 bases sitting between them. This CDR3 region has 15 residues. Germline lookup yields CDR1 SGHDT and CDR2 YYEEEE.

Input material: blood. This sequence originates from a young man with Graves' ophthalmopathy. V and J are TRBV5-6 and TRBJ2-5; the D gene is possibly TRBD1 (5 bases). In nucleotides, the CDR3 is TGTGCCAGCAGCTTGGGGCAGGGCCACCAAGAGACCCAGTACTTC. Translating gives CASSLGQGHQETQYF.